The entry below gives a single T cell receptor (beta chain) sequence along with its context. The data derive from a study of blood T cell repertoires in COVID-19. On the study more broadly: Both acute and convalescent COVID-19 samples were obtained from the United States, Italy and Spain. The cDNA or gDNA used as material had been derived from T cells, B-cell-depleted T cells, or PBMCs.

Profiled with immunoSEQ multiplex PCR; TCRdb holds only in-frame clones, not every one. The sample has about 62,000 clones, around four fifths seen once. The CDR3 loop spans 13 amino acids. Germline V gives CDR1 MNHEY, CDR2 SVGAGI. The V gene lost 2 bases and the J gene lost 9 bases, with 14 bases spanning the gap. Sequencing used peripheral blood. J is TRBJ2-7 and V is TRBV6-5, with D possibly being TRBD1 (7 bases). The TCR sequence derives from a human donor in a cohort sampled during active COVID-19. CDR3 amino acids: CASSYGRGERQYF. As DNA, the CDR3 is TGTGCCAGCAGTTACGGCAGGGGGGAGAGGCAGTACTTC.